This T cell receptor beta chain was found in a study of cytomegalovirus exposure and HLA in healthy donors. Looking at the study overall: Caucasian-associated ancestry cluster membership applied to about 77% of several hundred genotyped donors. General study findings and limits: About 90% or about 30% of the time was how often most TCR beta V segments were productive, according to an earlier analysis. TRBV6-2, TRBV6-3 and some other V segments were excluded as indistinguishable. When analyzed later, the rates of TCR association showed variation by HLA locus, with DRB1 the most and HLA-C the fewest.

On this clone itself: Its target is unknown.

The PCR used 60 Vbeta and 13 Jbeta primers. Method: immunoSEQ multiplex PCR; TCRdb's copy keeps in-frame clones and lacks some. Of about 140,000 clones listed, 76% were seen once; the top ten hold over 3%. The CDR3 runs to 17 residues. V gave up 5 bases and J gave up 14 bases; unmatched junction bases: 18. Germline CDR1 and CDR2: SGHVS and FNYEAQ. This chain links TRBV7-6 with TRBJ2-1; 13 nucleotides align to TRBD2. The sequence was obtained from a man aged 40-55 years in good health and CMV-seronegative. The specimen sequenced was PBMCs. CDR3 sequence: CASSHPNELAGGPREFF. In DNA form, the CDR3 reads TGTGCCAGCAGCCACCCAAATGAACTAGCGGGAGGGCCCCGGGAGTTCTTC.